This T cell receptor beta chain was observed in a study of T cell changes during pregnancy in multiple sclerosis. Some clones are missing from TCRdb's copy, which holds only in-frame ones; the method was immunoSEQ multiplex PCR. The sample carries 40,000 to 50,000 clones, nearly 95% recorded once. The V segment lost 1 base and the J segment 3 bases; nucleotides outside the gene matches: 3. This CDR3 is built from 15 residues. In germline, CDR1 is SGHRS, CDR2 YFSETQ. The chain recombines TRBV5-1 with TRBJ2-5, with 10 bases fitting TRBD1. The receptor comes from a female donor with multiple sclerosis, enrolled in a pregnancy study. The source was CD4+ T cells from peripheral blood mononuclear cells, collected in the first trimester of pregnancy. The DNA of the CDR3 is TGCGCCAGCAGCTTGTCGGGACAGGGGAAAGAGACCCAGTACTTC. It specifies CASSLSGQGKETQYF.